This section outlines one T cell receptor (beta chain) sequence together with its context. When replicate PCRs were run on sorted subsets, they used around 200 ng DNA, about 30,000 T cell genomes. TCRdb's copy holds only in-frame clones and misses some; the assay was immunoSEQ multiplex PCR. The sample contains roughly 720,000 clones, about 90% of which appear only once. These data originate in a study of shared clonotypes between healthy human individuals. As for the study in general: Every donor yielded three CD4 naive, three CD4 memory, two CD8 naive and one CD8 memory plate.

The source is a man aged 18 to 29 in good health. Some clones in this sample may be carry-over from other donors' samples. Sequencing was performed on memory CD8+ T cells from PBMCs. Indicated subset: CD45RO+ cells pooled with CCR7-negative TemRA cells.

CDR3 in amino acids: CASSLIQGNNEQFF. Here the CDR3 DNA reads TGTGCCAGCAGTTTAATCCAGGGGAACAATGAGCAGTTCTTC. The J gene is TRBJ2-1, the V gene TRBV6-5; tentative D call: TRBD1 (6 bases). The CDR3 runs 14 residues. Trimming stripped 4 bases from V and 5 bases from J, with 12 bases between. Germline V gene lookup returns CDR1 MNHEY and CDR2 SVGAGI.